The next 16 T cell receptor beta chains were all read from a single sample in a study of Ad26.COV2.S vaccination and SARS-CoV-2 variants (dated by TCRdb to about 2021). According to the study, the label for this sample's treatment or condition signals: around 19 received Ad26.COV2.S at low or high dose, single or two shots; roughly five received placebo; per-sample allocation not given. Repertoires of vaccine and placebo recipients were sequenced from samples collected on day 63 after the first injection. The library was built by means of the immunoSEQ multiplex PCR assay. TCRdb took over this immuneACCESS table, retaining in-frame rearrangements with V and J assigned. Such tables are incomplete; in checked studies, under half of the missing clones stem from an unresolved V gene, and the remainder is unexplained. A total of about 350,000 clones appear in this sample, more than 85% of them only once. Approximately 5% of the sample belongs to the ten largest clones.

The starting material was peripheral blood, obtained in a trial of Ad26.COV2.S vaccine versus placebo. Receptor source: a person between 18 and 59 years old who received the Ad26.COV2.S COVID-19 vaccine or a placebo.

This clone came up a few times. The chain uses TRBV5-1 and TRBJ2-1, with 9 bases matching TRBD2. Germline loops: CDR1 SGHRS, CDR2 YFSETQ. The V gene end was trimmed by 4 bases and the J gene end by 8 bases; junction bases not matched to a gene: 13. The CDR3 extends over 16 amino acids. The CDR3 DNA reads TGCGCCAGCAGCCCGTACTATAGCGGGAGAAGTGATGAGCAGTTCTTC. Translating it yields CASSPYYSGRSDEQFF.

The chain recombines TRBV9 with TRBJ1-3, with D maybe TRBD1 (5 bases). The CDR3 sequence is 16 residues long. Germline V lookup: CDR1 SGDLS, CDR2 YYNGEE. Trimming took 0 bases from V and 4 from J, leaving 14 bases between them. Here the CDR3 DNA reads TGTGCCAGCAGCGTAGGGGAGGGGACCTACGGAAACACCATATATTTT. Protein sequence: CASSVGEGTYGNTIYF.

The V gene is TRBV30, the J gene TRBJ1-1, with TRBD1 identical over 10 bases. Trimming removed 5 bases from V and 8 bases from J; junction bases left unmatched: 14. CDR3 size: 15 residues. CDR1 GTSNPN and CDR2 SVGIG come from the germline V gene (reference sequence). The CDR3 sequence is CAWLPPGQGIVEAFF. The DNA for the CDR3 is TGTGCCTGGCTTCCACCGGGACAGGGGATTGTAGAAGCTTTCTTT.

This chain joins TRBV28 and TRBJ2-1, with D perhaps TRBD1 or TRBD2 (5 bases each). Per the germline V gene, CDR1 is MDHEN and CDR2 is SYDVKM. The CDR3 is 16 residues long. The V end lost 6 bases, the J end lost 0 bases, and 15 bases lay between the germline ends. DNA for the CDR3: TGTGCCAGCAGCCCTTCGGGACCCCGCTCCTACAATGAGCAGTTCTTC. Its translation is CASSPSGPRSYNEQFF.

The chain joins TRBV4-1 to TRBJ2-1, with D perhaps matching TRBD1 (5 bases). From germline, CDR1 is MGHRA and CDR2 YSYEKL. This CDR3 comprises 14 residues. V dropped 4 bases and J dropped 8 bases, with 15 bases sitting between them. Written as DNA, the CDR3 is TGCGCCAGCAGCCGAGGACCCTGGGGCGATGAGCAGTTCTTC. Translated: CASSRGPWGDEQFF.

The CDR3: CASSLVVAGSGGYTF. The DNA for the CDR3 is TGTGCCAGCAGCTTAGTCGTGGCAGGGAGTGGTGGCTACACCTTC. This chain links TRBV7-9 with TRBJ1-2; D possibly corresponds to TRBD1 (5 bases). Germline V gene sequence: CDR1 SEHNR, CDR2 FQNEAQ (reference sequence). The CDR3 spans 15 residues. V was trimmed by 1 base and J by 7 bases, leaving 16 bases between them.

In this sample, this clone turned up once. The chain combines TRBV7-2 with TRBJ1-2; 7 bases map to TRBD1. Germline loops: CDR1 SGHTA, CDR2 FQGNSA. The V gene end was trimmed by 3 bases and the J gene end by 5 bases; junction bases not matched to a gene: 12. The CDR3 length is 16 residues. The CDR3 sequence is CASSFSGQRSGYGYTF. CDR3 bases: TGTGCCAGCAGCTTTTCGGGACAGCGGTCAGGATATGGCTACACCTTC.

The chain joins TRBV25-1 to TRBJ2-7; no clear D. This CDR3 has 14 residues. CDR1 and CDR2 (germline): MGHDK, SYGVNS. Trimming pared 1 base from V and 2 bases from J, leaving 9 bases between. The DNA of the CDR3 is TGTGCCAGCAGTGAATTGATAGGGCCCTACGAGCAGTACTTC. It translates to CASSELIGPYEQYF.

The chain is built from TRBV19 and TRBJ1-5; the D gene is possibly TRBD1 (5 bases). Deletions cut 0 bases from V and 4 bases from J, with 13 bases between. Looked up from germline, CDR1 is LNHDA and CDR2 is SQIVND (reference sequence). CDR3 length: 16 residues. The CDR3 sequence is CASSIDALGVNQPQHF. CDR3 DNA: TGTGCCAGTAGTATAGACGCCTTGGGGGTGAATCAGCCCCAGCATTTT.

This rearrangement joins TRBV18 to TRBJ2-5, with 11 positions matching TRBD1. CDR1 KGHSH and CDR2 LQKENI come from the germline V gene. The CDR3 is made up of 17 amino acids. V lost 1 base, J lost 4 bases, and 8 bases stayed unmatched. As DNA, the CDR3 is TGTGCCAGCTCACCACAGTCCGGGACAGGGGGAGTAGAGACCCAGTACTTC. This codes for CASSPQSGTGGVETQYF.

The rearrangement links TRBV20-1 to TRBJ2-6; possible D gene TRBD2, 5 bases. The CDR3 is 15 amino acids. V lost 3 bases and J 0 bases, leaving 9 bases between the germline ends. Germline-derived CDR1 and CDR2 are DFQATT and SNEGSKA (reference sequence). Here the CDR3 reads CSASPRGSGANVLTF. The CDR3 nucleotides read TGCAGTGCTAGTCCACGGGGCTCTGGGGCCAACGTCCTGACTTTC.

This chain joins TRBV5-1 and TRBJ1-3, with 7 nucleotides matching TRBD1. The CDR3 consists of 16 residues. The germline V gene encodes CDR1 SGHRS and CDR2 YFSETQ. V trimming: 0 bases; J trimming: 0 bases; junction bases outside the gene matches: 3. The CDR3 region has the DNA TGCGCCAGCAGCTTGGGGGACAGTGACTCTGGAAACACCATATATTTT. The encoded protein is CASSLGDSDSGNTIYF.

V gene TRBV11-3 combines with J gene TRBJ2-3; 12 positions match TRBD2. Germline-derived CDR1 and CDR2 are SGHNT and YENEEA. V lost 5 bases, J lost 1 base, and 4 bases stayed unmatched. CDR3 length: 16 residues. In nucleotides, the CDR3 is TGTGCCAGCAGCCGTGGGACTAGCGGGCGCACAGATACGCAGTATTTT. This translates into CASSRGTSGRTDTQYF.

The chain joins TRBV5-5 to TRBJ2-7, with 10 bases identical to TRBD1. The germline gives CDR1 SGHKS, CDR2 YYEKEE (reference sequence). V dropped 4 bases and J dropped 5; count of bases not matched to a gene: 9. This CDR3 is built from 15 residues. CDR3 DNA: TGTGCCAGCAGCCTGACTGACAGGGGGCTTGACGAGCAGTACTTC. It yields the protein CASSLTDRGLDEQYF.

The V and J genes are TRBV29-1 and TRBJ2-5, with unresolved D. V was cut by 7 bases and J by 5 bases, with 14 bases left in between. This CDR3 comprises 12 residues. From germline, CDR1 is SQVTM and CDR2 ANQGSEA. The chain's CDR3 is CSAGPGWETQYF. CDR3 DNA: TGCAGCGCTGGCCCGGGTTGGGAGACCCAGTACTTC.

The chain employs TRBV13 and TRBJ1-1; the match to TRBD1 covers 7 bases. The CDR3 has 14 residues. Germline CDR1 is PRHDT and CDR2 is FYEKMQ (reference sequence). V gave up 2 bases and J gave up 5 bases; unmatched junction bases: 5. CDR3 amino acids: CASSLSDRATEAFF. In nucleotides, the CDR3 is TGTGCCAGCAGCTTATCCGACAGGGCTACTGAAGCTTTCTTT.